This T cell receptor beta chain was found in a study of blood T cell repertoires in COVID-19. Study background: Sources were T cells, B-cell-depleted T cells, or PBMCs; the material itself was cDNA or gDNA.

The CDR3 sequence is 17 residues long. Germline V gene lookup returns CDR1 SQVTM and CDR2 ANQGSEA. V lost 3 bases to trimming and J lost 5 bases; unmatched junction nucleotides: 10. The protocol was immunoSEQ multiplex PCR, while the TCRdb copy is restricted to in-frame clones and leaves out a portion. In the table there are about 74,000 clones, 80% to 95% of which are singletons. V is TRBV29-1 and J is TRBJ2-2; TRBD2 agrees at 12 bases. The receptor was isolated from a woman aged 50 to 65 in a cohort sampled during active COVID-19. The sequenced material came from peripheral blood. The CDR3 region is CSVESLAGGPGTGELFF. The CDR3, as DNA: TGCAGCGTTGAGAGTCTAGCGGGAGGGCCAGGGACCGGGGAGCTGTTTTTT.